Listed here are 19 T cell receptor beta chains from one sample, sequenced in a study of blood T cell repertoires in COVID-19. Some clones are missing from TCRdb's copy, which holds only in-frame ones; the method was immunoSEQ multiplex PCR. The repertoire holds 200,000 to 300,000 clones, with 92% as singletons. The sample consisted of peripheral blood. The origin of the receptors is a man between 25 and 39 years old with COVID-19, enrolled during active disease.

This clone has a single count. The chain employs TRBV5-1 and TRBJ1-1; D gene unclear. Trimming removed 1 base from V and 3 bases from J, with 7 bases in between. The CDR3 is 13 residues long. Germline-derived CDR1 and CDR2 are SGHRS and YFSETQ. For the CDR3, the DNA is TGCGCCAGCAGCTTGTGGGAGGACACTGAAGCTTTCTTT. Amino acid sequence: CASSLWEDTEAFF.

This clone was counted a single time. The chain links TRBV5-1 to TRBJ2-5; 12 bases agree with TRBD1. The ends lost 3 bases at V and 5 bases at J; junction bases unmatched: 5. The CDR3 consists of 15 residues. The germline CDR1 and CDR2 sequences are SGHRS and YFSETQ. Here the CDR3 DNA reads TGCGCCAGCAGCTCAACCGGGACAGGGGGCGAGACCCAGTACTTC. It translates to CASSSTGTGGETQYF.

The chain's CDR3 is CASQQGDHYEQYF. The DNA for the CDR3 is TGTGCCAGCCAACAGGGGGACCACTACGAGCAGTACTTC. The chain joins TRBV5-4 to TRBJ2-7; 8 bases are shared with TRBD1. V shed 7 bases, J shed 3 bases, and the junction held 6 bases outside the gene matches. The CDR3 is 13 amino acids. In germline, CDR1 is SGHNT, CDR2 YYREEE (reference sequence).

J is TRBJ1-2 and V is TRBV19, with 8 bases that match TRBD1. This CDR3 is 15 amino acids long. Germline V gives CDR1 LNHDA, CDR2 SQIVND (reference sequence). After removal of 4 bases from V and 4 bases from J, the junction contained 8 bases not matched to a gene. In DNA form, the CDR3 reads TGTGCCAGTAGTACTGGGACAGGCGGCCCCTATGGCTACACCTTC. The encoded protein is CASSTGTGGPYGYTF.

This chain joins TRBV10-3 and TRBJ1-2, with 10 nucleotides matching TRBD1. Germline CDR1 and CDR2: ENHRY and SYGVKD. J was trimmed by 5 bases and V by 3 bases; bases with no gene match: 6. The CDR3 is 15 residues long. In nucleotides, the CDR3 is TGTGCCATCAGTGACTCGGGACAGGGGCTATATGGCTACACCTTC. Residues: CAISDSGQGLYGYTF.

The chain uses TRBV7-2 and TRBJ2-3; 8 nucleotides align to TRBD1. Trimming removed 3 bases from V and 0 bases from J; junction bases left unmatched: 5. Germline-derived CDR1 and CDR2 are SGHTA and FQGNSA. The CDR3 is 16 residues long. Here the CDR3 DNA reads TGTGCCAGCAGCTTCTCCAGGGGGCTAAGCACAGATACGCAGTATTTT. It codes for CASSFSRGLSTDTQYF.

This rearrangement joins TRBV4-1 to TRBJ2-7; no definite D call. Trimming stripped 0 bases from V and 4 bases from J, with 7 bases between. This CDR3 spans 13 amino acids. Per germline, CDR1 MGHRA and CDR2 YSYEKL. The CDR3 bases are TGCGCCAGCAGCCAAGACTTCCGGTACGAGCAGTACTTC. Translated: CASSQDFRYEQYF.

The chain carries TRBV6-5 and TRBJ1-6; 7 nucleotides align to TRBD1. The CDR3 contains 14 residues. V shed 6 bases, J shed 7 bases, and the junction held 6 bases outside the gene matches. Germline CDR1 is MNHEY and CDR2 is SVGAGI. This CDR3 reads CASRRQGQNSPLHF. CDR3 nucleotides: TGTGCCAGCAGAAGACAGGGACAAAATTCACCCCTCCACTTT.

The V gene is TRBV5-1, the J gene TRBJ1-5; D is uncertain. The CDR3 sequence is 15 residues long. Germline loops: CDR1 SGHRS, CDR2 YFSETQ. Trimming cost V 0 bases and J 3 bases, with 10 bases left between them. In DNA form, the CDR3 reads TGCGCCAGCAGCTTGGTCGGGAGTCCCAATCAGCCCCAGCATTTT. Translated, it gives CASSLVGSPNQPQHF.

This clone was detected only once. This sequence joins TRBV9 and TRBJ2-3, with 10 bases matching TRBD1. Germline V gene sequence: CDR1 SGDLS, CDR2 YYNGEE. The CDR3 has 15 residues. V shed 3 bases, J shed 5 bases, and the junction held 6 bases outside the gene matches. The CDR3 sequence is CASSARQGAEDTQYF. The CDR3 region has the DNA TGTGCCAGCAGCGCTCGACAGGGGGCCGAAGATACGCAGTATTTT.

The rearrangement joins TRBV6-2 or TRBV6-3 to TRBJ2-3; 10 bases line up with TRBD2. This CDR3 region has 15 residues. Germline V gene data show CDR1 as MNHEY and CDR2 as SVGEGT. Trimming at V came to 2 bases and at J to 2 bases, leaving 1 base not matched to a gene. The CDR3 DNA reads as TGTGCCAGCAGTTACCTAGCGGGGGACACAGATACGCAGTATTTT. This gives the protein CASSYLAGDTDTQYF.

The gene calls are TRBV5-1 and TRBJ2-7; tentative D call: TRBD2 (5 bases). V was pared by 7 bases and J by 2 bases, with 16 bases between. CDR1 is SGHRS and CDR2 is YFSETQ in the germline V gene. The CDR3 spans 14 residues. In DNA form, the CDR3 reads TGCGCCAGCGGCACCTGGACGGGGACCTACGAGCAGTACTTC. Translating gives CASGTWTGTYEQYF.

V is TRBV18 and J is TRBJ2-7; TRBD1 matches 7 bases. This CDR3 has 16 residues. J lost 3 bases, V lost 2 bases, and 10 bases had no gene match. Germline CDR1 reads KGHSH; CDR2 reads LQKENI. CDR3 sequence reads: CASSPRQGRDVYEQYF. The CDR3 DNA follows: TGTGCCAGCTCACCAAGACAGGGAAGGGACGTCTACGAGCAGTACTTC.

The rearrangement links TRBV4-2 to TRBJ1-2; possible D gene TRBD1, 5 bases. Germline V gene data show CDR1 as LGHNA and CDR2 as YNFKEQ. Trimming shortened V by 3 bases and J by 8 bases, and 16 bases separated the two germline ends. The length of the CDR3 is 14 residues. CDR3 DNA: TGTGCCAGCAGCCACCACGACAGAGCTGGGGGCTACACCTTC. Protein product: CASSHHDRAGGYTF.

The V call is TRBV3-1 (or the pseudogene TRBV3-2), the J call TRBJ1-1, with D hard to call. V lost 3 bases and J 0 bases, leaving 11 bases between the germline ends. The CDR3 length is 15 residues. In germline, CDR1 is LGHDT, CDR2 YNNKEL (reference sequence). CDR3 protein: CASSHAKSMNTEAFF. For the CDR3, the DNA is TGTGCCAGCAGCCATGCGAAATCCATGAACACTGAAGCTTTCTTT.

The sample holds one count of this clone. J is TRBJ2-3 and V is TRBV10-3, with 11 bases aligning to TRBD1. The germline V gene encodes CDR1 ENHRY and CDR2 SYGVKD. Germline trimming cut 5 bases from V and 8 bases from J; bases unmatched to any gene: 9. The CDR3 sequence is 15 residues long. The DNA of the CDR3 is TGTGCCATCAGTCGGGACAGGGGGACAGATGGTACGCAGTATTTT. Amino acids: CAISRDRGTDGTQYF.

This clone was picked up a small number of times. The chain links TRBV15 to TRBJ1-1; D perhaps matches TRBD1 (6 bases). Germline CDR1 reads LNHNV; CDR2 reads YYDKDF (reference sequence). Trimming pared 2 bases from V and 5 bases from J, leaving 9 bases between. The CDR3 totals 13 residues. For the CDR3, the DNA is TGTGCCACCAGCAGAACAGGGTTGACTGAAGCTTTCTTT. Protein sequence: CATSRTGLTEAFF.

This chain connects TRBV12-3 or TRBV12-4 to TRBJ2-1; 7 nucleotides align to TRBD2. The CDR3 covers 11 residues. With V trimmed by 8 bases and J by 10 bases, 5 bases remained unmatched. CDR3 region: CASPAGGEQFF. The DNA for the CDR3 is TGTGCCAGCCCCGCCGGGGGGGAGCAGTTCTTC.

This clone was found once. The CDR3 sequence: CASSSSPGNNSPLHF. DNA of the CDR3: TGCGCCAGCAGCAGTTCGCCAGGAAATAATTCACCCCTCCACTTT. The chain recombines TRBV5-1 with TRBJ1-6; D unclear. Trimming shortened V by 4 bases and J by 5 bases, and 13 bases separated the two germline ends. Germline V CDR1 and CDR2: SGHRS, YFSETQ. The CDR3 sequence is 15 residues long.